Listed below are T cell receptor beta chains from one sample, sequenced in a study of CD4+ T cells in melanoma. Assay used: immunoSEQ multiplex PCR; TCRdb lists only in-frame clones, some missing. The data show around 100,000 clones, about 90% seen once. The source material was peripheral blood. Receptors originate from a human donor with melanoma. The CDR3 runs from the conserved cysteine through the conserved F or W. Each record gives: D gene, clone size, V gene, J gene, CDR3 DNA, CDR3 protein. D genes are given only for firm matches. Expanded clones are given a class, and other clones once, few, many or no size at all.

NA	NA	TRBV30	TRBJ1-6	TGTGCATGGATGGTGGGATTGAATTCACCCCTCCACTTT	CAWMVGLNSPLHF
TRBD1	NA	TRBV27	TRBJ2-7	TGTGCCAGCAGTGCACAGGGGAACGAGCAGTACTTC	CASSAQGNEQYF
NA	NA	TRBV4-3	TRBJ2-7	TGCGCCAGCAGCCAAGGCTGGGGGCTGCTGTCTTTCGAGCAGTACTTC	CASSQGWGLLSFEQYF
NA	NA	TRBV11-2	TRBJ1-3	TGTGCCAGCAGCCCCCGGTCCGGCTCTGGAAACACCATATATTTT	CASSPRSGSGNTIYF
TRBD1	NA	TRBV5-1	TRBJ2-2	TGCGCCAGCAGGGAGGAACAGGGGACCGGGGAGCTGTTTTTT	CASREEQGTGELFF
NA	NA	TRBV5-1	TRBJ1-1	TGCGCCAGCAGCTGGGGCCCTGGGACTGAAGCTTTCTTT	CASSWGPGTEAFF
NA	NA	TRBV7-2	TRBJ1-1	TGTGCCAGCAGCTCGGACAGAAACACTGAAGCTTTCTTT	CASSSDRNTEAFF
NA	few	TRBV5-1	TRBJ2-7	TGCGCCAGCAGCTTGGGCGTCTCCGAGCAGTACTTC	CASSLGVSEQYF
TRBD1	NA	TRBV11-2	TRBJ1-2	TGTGCCAGCAGCTTCACGGAGGGGGCGGGAGGCTACACCTTC	CASSFTEGAGGYTF
NA	NA	TRBV5-1	TRBJ2-3	TGCGCCAGCAGCTTGGATCAGTTCACAGATACGCAGTATTTT	CASSLDQFTDTQYF
NA	NA	TRBV4-1	TRBJ1-2	TGCGCCAGCAGCCAGACGCAGGGTTTCGGGTACTATGGCTACACCTTC	CASSQTQGFGYYGYTF
NA	NA	TRBV9	TRBJ1-2	TGTGCCAGCAGCGCCAACTCCGGGTCCCCCTATGGCTACACCTTC	CASSANSGSPYGYTF
NA	NA	TRBV6-5	TRBJ2-5	TGTGCCAGCAGCCAAACGAGGGAGACCCAGTACTTC	CASSQTRETQYF
NA	NA	TRBV6-7	TRBJ2-5	TGTGCCAGCTCCCCGGGCCCAGAGACCCAGTACTTC	CASSPGPETQYF
NA	NA	TRBV7-7	TRBJ2-3	TGTGCCAGCAGCTTACTCGGGGCAGATACGCAGTATTTT	CASSLLGADTQYF
NA	NA	TRBV15	TRBJ2-1	TGTGCCACCAGCAGAGACAGTCTCTCCTACAATGAGCAGTTCTTC	CATSRDSLSYNEQFF
NA	NA	TRBV6-5	TRBJ1-2	TGTGCCAGCCTTTCTTATGGGGACGAAAGGAATGGCTACACCTTC	CASLSYGDERNGYTF
TRBD1	NA	TRBV5-6	TRBJ2-2	TGTGCCAGCAGCCAAGGTACAGGGGTTATAAACACCGGGGAGCTGTTTTTT	CASSQGTGVINTGELFF
NA	NA	TRBV7-9	TRBJ2-3	TGTGCCAGCAGCCAAAATCTATACGGACGCGGAGCGCAAACAGATACGCAGTATTTT	CASSQNLYGRGAQTDTQYF
NA	NA	TRBV10-2	TRBJ1-2	TGCGCCAGCAGCGAAACAGGGAACTATGGCTACACCTTC	CASSETGNYGYTF
NA	NA	TRBV19	TRBJ2-7	TGTGCCAGTAGTATCCGCGAAAGCTCCTACGAGCAGTACTTC	CASSIRESSYEQYF
NA	NA	TRBV28	TRBJ2-7	TGTGCCAGCAGTTTCAGACAGATCTACGAGCAGTACTTC	CASSFRQIYEQYF
TRBD2	NA	TRBV7-3	TRBJ2-2	TGTGCCAGCAGCTCGCCGGCTAGCGGGTTGCCCGGGGAGCTGTTTTTT	CASSSPASGLPGELFF
NA	NA	TRBV11-2	TRBJ1-5	TGTGCCAGCAGCTTAGGGAACAAGCCCCAGCATTTT	CASSLGNKPQHF
NA	NA	TRBV7-9	TRBJ2-3	TGTGCCAGCAGCTTATCCATGGGGAGCACAGATACGCAGTATTTT	CASSLSMGSTDTQYF
TRBD2	NA	TRBV7-8	TRBJ2-1	TGTGCCACCCTGCCAACTAGCGGGAGGTTCCGATCCTACAATGAGCAGTTCTTC	CATLPTSGRFRSYNEQFF
NA	NA	TRBV5-1	TRBJ1-6	TGCGCCAGCAGCTTGGGGCAAGTCAAAAGTTCACCCCTCCACTTT	CASSLGQVKSSPLHF
NA	NA	TRBV11-3	TRBJ2-1	TGTGCCAGCAGCTTAGCTACCTACAATGAGCAGTTCTTC	CASSLATYNEQFF
NA	NA	TRBV9	TRBJ2-1	TGTGCCAGCAGCGTAGTCGGATACAATGAGCAGTTCTTC	CASSVVGYNEQFF
TRBD1	few	TRBV5-4	TRBJ1-2	TGTGCCAGCAGTTGGGGACAGGGGACAAACTATGGCTACACCTTC	CASSWGQGTNYGYTF
NA	NA	TRBV5-6	TRBJ2-3	TGTGCCAGCAGCCCCCCCATACGGGCCAGCACAGATACGCAGTATTTT	CASSPPIRASTDTQYF
NA	NA	TRBV27	TRBJ1-2	TGTGCCAGCAGTTTGGACACATCCCACTATGGCTACACCTTC	CASSLDTSHYGYTF
NA	NA	TRBV5-1	TRBJ1-2	TGCGCCAGCAGCGTCCAGGGTAGGGGTGGCTACACCTTC	CASSVQGRGGYTF
NA	few	TRBV2	TRBJ1-4	TGTGCCAGCAGGAAGACAGCAACTAATGAAAAACTGTTTTTT	CASRKTATNEKLFF
NA	NA	TRBV28	TRBJ1-6	TGTGCCAGCCGGGGTAATTCACCCCTCCACTTT	CASRGNSPLHF
TRBD1	NA	TRBV7-8	TRBJ2-1	TGTGCCAGCAGCCCGGGACAGGGGGCTCGAAATGAGCAGTTCTTC	CASSPGQGARNEQFF
TRBD1	NA	TRBV7-9	TRBJ1-1	TGTGCCAGCAGCCTACAAGGGGGCAAGAACACTGAAGCTTTCTTT	CASSLQGGKNTEAFF
NA	NA	TRBV19	TRBJ1-6	TGTGCCAGTAGTCCTAACAGGCAGAATTCACCCCTCCACTTT	CASSPNRQNSPLHF
TRBD2	once	TRBV4-2	TRBJ2-1	TGTGCCAGCAGCCAAGCCGGGACTATGTACAATGAGCAGTTCTTC	CASSQAGTMYNEQFF
NA	NA	TRBV6-5	TRBJ1-5	TGTGCCAGCAGTTACTCGGGGGGAAGCAATCAGCCCCAGCATTTT	CASSYSGGSNQPQHF
NA	once	TRBV4-3	TRBJ2-3	TGCGCCAGCAGCCGAGCATATGCGGGTACGCAGTATTTT	CASSRAYAGTQYF
NA	NA	TRBV4-1	TRBJ1-4	TGCGCCAGCAGCCAGGTGGGACCGAGTAAACTGTTTTTT	CASSQVGPSKLFF
TRBD2	NA	TRBV5-1	TRBJ2-1	TGCGCCAGCAGCTGGGGACTAGCTGAAGTGACTGAGCAGTTCTTC	CASSWGLAEVTEQFF
NA	NA	TRBV5-1	TRBJ2-2	TGCGCCAGCAGCGATGGGACAATGCTCACCGGGGAGCTGTTTTTT	CASSDGTMLTGELFF
NA	once	TRBV15	TRBJ2-2	TGTGCCACCAGCACCGAAGGGTCCATGAACACCGGGGAGCTGTTTTTT	CATSTEGSMNTGELFF